The 28 T cell receptor beta chains below all came from one sample that was sequenced in a study of T cell changes during pregnancy in multiple sclerosis. Only in-frame clones appear in the TCRdb table, and some are missing; sequencing was by immunoSEQ multiplex PCR. This table holds tens of thousands of clones, around 91% found once. The specimen comprised CD8+ T cells from peripheral blood mononuclear cells, sampled after pregnancy. The receptors were gathered from a female donor with multiple sclerosis, enrolled in a pregnancy study.

V and J are TRBV7-3 and TRBJ1-1; 9 nucleotides agree with TRBD1. Per germline, CDR1 SGHTA and CDR2 FQGTGA. The CDR3 spans 15 residues. Trimming took 3 bases from V and 2 from J; bases not matched to a gene: 4. CDR3 sequence: CASSFGTGINTEAFF. As DNA, the CDR3 is TGTGCCAGCAGCTTTGGGACAGGGATCAACACTGAAGCTTTCTTT.

This clone was detected only a few times. This chain uses TRBV6-1 with TRBJ2-1, with TRBD2 matching over 7 bases. The CDR3 totals 14 residues. V was pared by 8 bases and J by 3 bases, with 7 bases of the junction left unmatched. Germline V gene sequence: CDR1 MNHNS, CDR2 SASEGT. CDR3 sequence (DNA): TGTGCCAGCGTGGGGCTAGCGGACTACAATGAGCAGTTCTTC. Encoded protein: CASVGLADYNEQFF.

This clone is termed medium-sized. The CDR3 DNA follows: TGTGCCAGCAGCGCATCCGGGACAGACAACACCTACGAGCAGTACTTC. Its protein is CASSASGTDNTYEQYF. The rearrangement joins TRBV7-6 to TRBJ2-7; TRBD1 matches at 7 bases. Germline lookup yields CDR1 SGHVS and CDR2 FNYEAQ. The CDR3 spans 16 residues. Unmatched junction bases numbered 12, after V lost 5 bases and J lost 2 bases.

Turning to this clone: A clone one base away is much larger, so this may be a read error. This chain connects TRBV28 to TRBJ2-7; D gene ambiguous. The germline V gene encodes CDR1 MDHEN and CDR2 SYDVKM. The CDR3 sequence is 11 residues long. V was pared by 5 bases and J by 1 base, with 3 bases between. The DNA for the CDR3 is TGTGCCAGCAGTCATTCCTACGAGCAGTACTTC. This codes for CASSHSYEQYF.

The gene calls are TRBV4-3 and TRBJ2-7, with 14 bases fitting TRBD2. This CDR3 spans 21 amino acids. Germline assignment: CDR1 LGHNA and CDR2 YSLEER. Germline trimming cut 6 bases from V and 2 bases from J; bases unmatched to any gene: 21. The CDR3 nucleotides read TGCGCCAGCAGTCCGACCGCGGGACTAGCGGGAGTATCACCGGTGGCCTACGAGCAGTACTTC. This sequence encodes CASSPTAGLAGVSPVAYEQYF.

V gene TRBV5-5 combines with J gene TRBJ2-1; D is uncertain. CDR1 SGHKS and CDR2 YYEKEE come from the germline V gene (reference sequence). V was cut by 4 bases and J by 9 bases, with 11 bases left in between. The CDR3 consists of 12 residues. Written as DNA, the CDR3 is TGTGCCAGCAGCCAAGATCAGTTTGAGCAGTTCTTC. This codes for CASSQDQFEQFF.

This chain connects TRBV7-9 to TRBJ2-7, with D possibly being TRBD1 (5 bases). The CDR3 length is 16 residues. V lost 8 bases and J lost 6, with 26 bases in between. Germline V gene lookup returns CDR1 SEHNR and CDR2 FQNEAQ (reference sequence). The CDR3 DNA follows: TGTGCCAGCTCAACCCCCGTAGGGGCCCTTTCGGGCGAGCAGTACTTC. It is translated as CASSTPVGALSGEQYF.

The rearrangement uses TRBV6-5 and TRBJ1-1, with 7 bases matching TRBD1. Trimming took 7 bases from V and 0 from J; bases not matched to a gene: 8. This CDR3 is built from 15 residues. Per the germline V gene, CDR1 is MNHEY and CDR2 is SVGAGI. In DNA, the CDR3 is TGTGCCAGCACCTCATCCGGGACAGTGAACACTGAAGCTTTCTTT. Translated, it gives CASTSSGTVNTEAFF.

This chain links TRBV19 with TRBJ2-1; TRBD2 agrees at 12 bases. CDR1 LNHDA and CDR2 SQIVND come from the germline V gene (reference sequence). The CDR3 is 16 amino acids. With V trimmed by 9 bases and J by 1 base, 7 bases remained unmatched. The CDR3 sequence: CASRTSGVNSYNEQFF. The DNA of the CDR3 is TGTGCCAGCAGGACTAGCGGGGTGAATTCCTACAATGAGCAGTTCTTC.

The chain couples TRBV4-1 to TRBJ2-7; no firm D call. Trimming removed 1 base from V and 2 bases from J, with 9 bases in between. This CDR3 spans 14 amino acids. Germline V gene sequence: CDR1 MGHRA, CDR2 YSYEKL. The CDR3: CASSQGAETYEQYF. CDR3 sequence (DNA): TGCGCCAGCAGCCAAGGGGCAGAAACCTACGAGCAGTACTTC.

In its sample, this clone was seen a few times. The rearrangement uses TRBV6-4 and TRBJ2-1, with 9 bases lining up with TRBD2. Losses at the gene ends were 2 bases for V and 5 bases for J; bases not matched to a gene: 4. Germline loops: CDR1 MRHNA, CDR2 SNTAGT. This CDR3 has 15 residues. The chain's CDR3 is CASSDASSGNNEQFF. In DNA form, the CDR3 reads TGTGCCAGCAGTGACGCCTCTAGCGGGAACAATGAGCAGTTCTTC.

The gene calls are TRBV7-6 and TRBJ2-1; maybe TRBD1 (6 bases). Germline-derived CDR1 and CDR2 are SGHVS and FNYEAQ. The CDR3 consists of 15 residues. Trimming took 5 bases from V and 6 from J, leaving 17 bases between them. The CDR3 loop reads CASSPDRFPFNEQFF. Here the CDR3 DNA reads TGTGCCAGCAGCCCCGACAGGTTCCCTTTCAATGAGCAGTTCTTC.

The chain has TRBV4-3 and TRBJ2-1, with 9 bases fitting TRBD1. The CDR3 extends over 15 amino acids. Germline CDR1 LGHNA, CDR2 YSLEER. The V gene end was trimmed by 4 bases and the J gene end by 3 bases; junction bases not matched to a gene: 4. CDR3 nucleotides: TGCGCCAGCAGCCGGGACAGGGAGAACTACAATGAGCAGTTCTTC. Translated, it gives CASSRDRENYNEQFF.

J is TRBJ2-1 and V is TRBV5-1; possible D gene TRBD2, 5 bases. Trimming left V 3 bases short and J 7 bases short, with 17 bases between. CDR1 and CDR2 from the germline V gene are SGHRS and YFSETQ. CDR3 length: 15 amino acids. The CDR3 spells CASSSQGSAGNEQFF. The DNA of the CDR3 is TGCGCCAGCAGCTCTCAAGGGAGTGCAGGAAATGAGCAGTTCTTC. The full variable domain, rest sourced from reference TRBV5-1 and TRBJ2-1, is KAGVTQTPRYLIKTRGQQVTLSCSPISGHRSVSWYQQTPGQGLQFLFEYFSETQRNKGNFPGRFSGRQFSNSRSEMNVSTLELGDSALYLCASSSQGSAGNEQFFGPGTRLTVL.

This clone occurred once. This sequence joins TRBV27 and TRBJ2-3; 8 bases fit TRBD2. V dropped 5 bases and J dropped 1; count of bases not matched to a gene: 11. CDR3 length: 17 amino acids. The germline CDR1 and CDR2 sequences are MNHEY and SMNVEV (reference sequence). The CDR3 nucleotides are TGTGCCAGCAGTCTTATTTCTGTCGGGGGGGGCACAGATACGCAGTATTTT. This codes for CASSLISVGGGTDTQYF.

The chain joins TRBV10-3 to TRBJ2-7; D is unclear. The CDR3 is 13 residues long. Germline loops: CDR1 ENHRY, CDR2 SYGVKD. The germline V and J ends were trimmed by 2 bases and 0 bases, with 5 bases remaining between them. CDR3 protein: CAISEASSYEQYF. The DNA of the CDR3 is TGTGCCATCAGTGAGGCGAGCTCCTACGAGCAGTACTTC.

For this clone: One junction end does not reproduce the germline sequence, and a read error may be involved. The J gene is TRBJ2-1, the V gene TRBV6-6; the D gene could be TRBD1 or TRBD2 (5 bases each). The CDR3 is 13 residues long. In germline, CDR1 is MNHNY, CDR2 SVGAGI (reference sequence). CDR3 loop: CASSDSGRDEQFF. CDR3 nucleotides: TGTGCCAGCAGTGACTCAGGGCGGGATGAGCAGTTCTTC.

The chain joins TRBV15 to TRBJ1-4, with a tentative D call TRBD1 (5 bases). The CDR3 extends over 13 amino acids. Looked up from germline, CDR1 is LNHNV and CDR2 is YYDKDF (reference sequence). V lost 9 bases, J lost 3 bases, and 11 bases lay in between. CDR3 bases: TGTGCCACGGGCCGGGGGTCTAATGAAAAACTGTTTTTT. Encoded protein: CATGRGSNEKLFF.

The rearrangement links TRBV29-1 to TRBJ2-7; TRBD2 is a possible D gene (6 bases). Germline V gene data show CDR1 as SQVTM and CDR2 as ANQGSEA. CDR3 size: 14 residues. Between the trimmed V and J ends, which lost 2 bases and 3 bases, there was a span of 14 bases. CDR3 in amino acids: CSVESGELGYEQYF. CDR3 DNA: TGCAGCGTTGAATCGGGGGAGTTAGGCTACGAGCAGTACTTC.

This chain links TRBV6-6 with TRBJ2-1; no firm D call. The CDR3 has 11 amino acids. Germline loops: CDR1 MNHNY, CDR2 SVGAGI (reference sequence). The V gene lost 3 bases and the J gene lost 10 bases, with 7 bases spanning the gap. Here the CDR3 reads CASSYGQEQFF. CDR3 DNA: TGTGCCAGCAGTTATGGGCAGGAGCAGTTCTTC.

V usage is TRBV10-3 and J usage is TRBJ1-2; D may be TRBD1 (5 bases). The V gene's germline CDR1 is ENHRY and CDR2 SYGVKD. Trimming left V 7 bases short and J 8 bases short, with 20 bases between. The CDR3 totals 14 residues. The CDR3 sequence: CAIIGGDSTGGYTF. The CDR3 coding sequence is TGTGCCATCATCGGCGGAGACAGTACTGGGGGCTACACCTTC.

The chain carries TRBV28 and TRBJ2-7; 12 bases align to TRBD2. With 4 bases clipped from V and 3 bases from J, the junction kept 4 bases outside the gene matches. Germline values: CDR1 MDHEN, CDR2 SYDVKM. The CDR3 has 15 residues. CDR3 in amino acids: CASSSQTSGSYEQYF. The CDR3 DNA reads TGTGCCAGCAGTTCCCAGACTAGCGGGAGCTACGAGCAGTACTTC.

The chain couples TRBV28 to TRBJ2-2, with 8 positions matching TRBD2. The CDR3 totals 15 residues. Germline lookup yields CDR1 MDHEN and CDR2 SYDVKM. With 3 bases clipped from V and 0 bases from J, the junction kept 0 bases outside the gene matches. The CDR3 loop reads CASSLGLANTGELFF. The CDR3 nucleotides are TGTGCCAGCAGTTTGGGACTAGCGAACACCGGGGAGCTGTTTTTT.

This clone was recorded a few times. V is TRBV9 and J is TRBJ1-2; TRBD1 aligns across 7 bases. CDR1 and CDR2 from the germline V gene are SGDLS and YYNGEE. After removal of 4 bases from V and 1 base from J, the junction contained 4 bases not matched to a gene. The CDR3 spans 14 residues. The CDR3 is CASSHRDSNYGYTF. In nucleotides, the CDR3 is TGTGCCAGCAGCCACAGGGACAGTAACTATGGCTACACCTTC.

The chain joins TRBV27 to TRBJ1-4; 9 bases agree with TRBD1. The V gene's germline CDR1 is MNHEY and CDR2 SMNVEV (reference sequence). This CDR3 contains 14 residues. V lost 7 bases to trimming and J lost 3 bases; unmatched junction nucleotides: 3. CDR3 region: CASTRTGANEKLFF. CDR3 in DNA: TGTGCCAGCACTAGGACAGGGGCTAATGAAAAACTGTTTTTT.

V is TRBV27 and J is TRBJ2-1; 8 bases line up with TRBD1. V lost 5 bases, J lost 7 bases, and 10 bases stayed unmatched. Per germline, CDR1 MNHEY and CDR2 SMNVEV (reference sequence). CDR3 size: 15 residues. The CDR3 here is CASSEDRGGWNEQFF. CDR3 bases: TGTGCCAGCAGTGAAGACAGGGGAGGATGGAATGAGCAGTTCTTC.

The rearrangement links TRBV6-5 to TRBJ1-1; D may be TRBD1 (6 bases). V was trimmed by 2 bases and J by 1 base, leaving 8 bases between them. The CDR3 length is 14 residues. CDR1 is MNHEY and CDR2 is SVGAGI in the germline V gene. This CDR3 reads CASSYRQENTEAFF. CDR3 nucleotides: TGTGCCAGCAGTTACAGACAGGAGAACACTGAAGCTTTCTTT.

V and J are TRBV13 and TRBJ2-5; 8 nucleotides align to TRBD2. With 0 bases clipped from V and 1 base from J, the junction kept 4 bases outside the gene matches. CDR1 is PRHDT and CDR2 is FYEKMQ in the germline V gene (reference sequence). The CDR3 length is 16 residues. The CDR3 here is CASSLGFAGGQETQYF. As DNA, the CDR3 is TGTGCCAGCAGCTTAGGCTTTGCGGGAGGCCAAGAGACCCAGTACTTC.